This TCR beta chain was sequenced for a study of T cell repertoires in cytomegalovirus infection. Study-wide context: Epitope selection comprised recently identified HLA-C-restricted CMV epitopes and well-studied HLA-B-restricted CMV epitopes.

The CDR3 extends over 15 amino acids. The V gene's germline CDR1 is MGHRA and CDR2 YSYEKL. The V end lost 0 bases, the J end lost 4 bases, and 13 bases lay between the germline ends. On this clonotype itself: Its antigen is not known.

Using its own MiXCR run on the reads, TCRdb lists one record per CDR3 protein. The sample comprises about 700,000 distinct CDR3 sequences, roughly 30% of which are singletons, and 18% rests with the top ten. The clonotype was recovered from a human donor in good health (CMV status not recorded). Some clones in this sample may be carry-over from other donors' samples. This chain joins TRBV4-1 and TRBJ2-7; a weak D match, TRBD2 (6 bases). The sequencing here drew on cultured PBMCs, taken from culture after CMV antigen stimulation. CDR3 bases: TGCGCCAGCAGCCAAGATTACCGGGAGTTATACGAGCAGTACTTC. It translates to CASSQDYRELYEQYF.